This TCR beta chain derives from a study of CXCR3-negative and CXCR3-positive naive CD8 T cells. Study-level information: Each library held about 1.5 +/- 0.3 million TRB reads, about 140 million in total.

cDNA libraries for TRB were generated by 5' RACE incorporating UMI labels. Each CDR3 protein gets one entry in TCRdb, which reprocessed the 5' RACE reads and gives no DNA. The listing contains 45,000 to 75,000 distinct CDR3 sequences. The receptor was derived from a human donor in good health. Some clones in this sample may be carry-over from other donors' samples. Specimen: naive CXCR3- CD8+ T cells from blood. Subset given: CD45RO-CCR7+CD27+CD95- naive CD8+ T cells lacking CXCR3 (TNR3-).

CDR3 sequence: CASSEVMNTEAFF. This chain links TRBV25-1 with TRBJ1-1. The CDR3 is made up of 13 amino acids. Germline loops: CDR1 MGHDK, CDR2 SYGVNS.